The TCR beta chain described here comes from a study of T cells in Graves' hyperthyroidism and ophthalmopathy (dated by TCRdb to the late 2010s). Some background on the complete study: Peripheral blood samples were taken at the time of initial diagnosis, prior to any treatment. In addition, the study compared T-cell repertoires in thyroid tissue and in blood from a handful of Graves' hyperthyroidism patients. Whether ophthalmopathy could be predicted prospectively was tested in an independent validation cohort made up of under 20 hyperthyroidism patients plus 17 patients who later progressed to ophthalmopathy. The paper reports TCR Vbeta CDR3 sequencing of approximately 130 peripheral blood samples: approximately 41 ophthalmopathy, under 80 hyperthyroidism and around 17 progressor patients. To identify TCR V-J signatures that set the groups apart, the researchers used a discovery cohort of 100 patients, made up of 40 to 45 with Graves' ophthalmopathy and about 60 with stable Graves' hyperthyroidism. The roughly 90 discovery patients were divided at random into training and test sets in a 7:3 ratio. Following sampling, methimazole starting at 30 mg daily was given to hyperthyroidism patients, and high-dose intravenous methylprednisolone was given to ophthalmopathy patients.

Overall results and qualifications from the work: Ophthalmopathy was separated from stable hyperthyroidism by a 13 V-J signature model, with 85% to 90% sensitivity and about 81% specificity obtained in cross-validation and 80%/75% obtained in testing. Most expanded thyroid clonotypes (frequency above 0.001) were also detected in blood, a finding suggesting that blood repertoires may reflect thyroid immune responses. No statistical method was used to set the sample size in advance, and investigators knew the group allocation. In validation, the model predicted progression to ophthalmopathy a median of roughly six months before onset, with 65% to 71% sensitivity and 72.22% specificity.

Stable Graves' hyperthyroidism was defined as the absence of progression to ophthalmopathy over 18 months of follow-up. Hyperthyroidism patients were newly diagnosed, had a disease duration of under 2 months, and were aged 18 to 65 years. Exclusion was applied to patients with uncontrolled infections, other autoimmune diseases, pregnancy or lactation. Diagnoses were based on clinical symptoms, serum thyroxine and TRAb, thyroid ultrasound and orbital computed tomography. PBMCs were separated from 7.5 to 10 ml of fresh peripheral blood using Ficoll-Paque density gradient centrifugation. Total RNA was extracted using Trizol reagent, and RNA quality was assessed on an Agilent 2100 Bioanalyzer. CDR1 and CDR2, per the germline V gene, are SGHTS and YDEGEE. The CDR3 contains 11 residues, cysteine and phenylalanine counted. The only DNA kept is the CDR3, 33 bases in frame from the first base. The junction carries 8 bases between V and J, which are trimmed by 4 bases and 7 bases respectively.

Amplification of TCR beta CDR3 regions was carried out from RNA transcripts. A first-round RT-PCR of the TCR CDR3 used the HTBI primer set with the Qiagen OneStep RT-PCR kit. Libraries were constructed in a second round of multiplex PCR, after which size selection and purification were carried out. Libraries were sequenced paired-end with 100 bp reads on an Illumina HiSeq2000. As for the original processing: SOAPnuke was used to process the raw data, removing reads that contained adapters or uncalled bases, had a mean Phred below 15, or lacked an exact match to the constant primer or identifier. COPE v1.2.5 was used to merge the high-quality paired reads, and each unique nucleotide sequence was defined as a clonotype. MiTCR v1.1 was used to align the clonotypes against IMGT TRBV, TRBD and TRBJ reference segments. Analysis was restricted to V-J combinations with a frequency above 0.0001, which covered approximately 99% of repertoires. The TCS score was defined as the ratio of F50 (clonal expansion) to E x V (chaos), calculated using BLOSUM62-based TCRdist between CDR3 peptides within each V-J. Welch's t-statistics and random forest reduced roughly 540 V-J features to 13, which were used in a naive Bayes classifier (R e1071). Using fastp at Q25 and MiXCR, TCRdb reprocessed the public reads and kept productive beta chains. Rows are unified per CDR3 protein, each entry keeping the most common DNA and genes. None of the V and J calls come from the authors' own analysis; TCRdb made them. A total of around 200,000 distinct CDR3 sequences appear in this sample, around 19% of them only once. The biggest ten clones account for approximately 40% of the sample.

In this sample, this clonotype turned up many times. The antigen this receptor binds is unknown. The record has no base qualities; no much larger clone is one base away. The source of this sequence is a man between 40 and 49 years old with Graves' hyperthyroidism. The chain uses TRBV5-8 and TRBJ1-1, with no reliable assignment of the D segment. The sequenced material came from blood. The CDR3 region reads CASSIGVEAFF. DNA sequence: TGTGCCAGCAGCATCGGAGTTGAAGCTTTCTTT.